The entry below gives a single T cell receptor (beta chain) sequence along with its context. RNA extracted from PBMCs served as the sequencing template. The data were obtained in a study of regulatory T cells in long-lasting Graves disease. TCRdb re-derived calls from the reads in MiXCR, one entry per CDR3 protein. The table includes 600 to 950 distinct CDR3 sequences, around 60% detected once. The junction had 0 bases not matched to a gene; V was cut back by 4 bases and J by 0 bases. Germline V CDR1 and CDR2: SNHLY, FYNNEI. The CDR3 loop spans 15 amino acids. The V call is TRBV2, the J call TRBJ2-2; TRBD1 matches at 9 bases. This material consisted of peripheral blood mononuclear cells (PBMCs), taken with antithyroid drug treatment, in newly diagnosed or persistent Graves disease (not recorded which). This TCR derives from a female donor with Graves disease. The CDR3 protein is CASSGQGANTGELFF. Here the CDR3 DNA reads TGTGCCAGCAGTGGACAGGGGGCGAACACCGGGGAGCTGTTTTTT.